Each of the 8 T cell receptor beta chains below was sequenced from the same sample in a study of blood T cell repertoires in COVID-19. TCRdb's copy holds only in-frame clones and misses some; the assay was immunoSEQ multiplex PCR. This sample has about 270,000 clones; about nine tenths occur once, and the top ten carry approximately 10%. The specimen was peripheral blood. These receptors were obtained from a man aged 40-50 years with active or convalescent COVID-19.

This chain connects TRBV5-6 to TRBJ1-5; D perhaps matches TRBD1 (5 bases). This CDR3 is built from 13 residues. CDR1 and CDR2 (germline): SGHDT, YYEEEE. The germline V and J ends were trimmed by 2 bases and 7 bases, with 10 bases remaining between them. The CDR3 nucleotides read TGTGCCAGCAGCTTAGGGGTGTTACAGCCCCAGCATTTT. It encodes CASSLGVLQPQHF.

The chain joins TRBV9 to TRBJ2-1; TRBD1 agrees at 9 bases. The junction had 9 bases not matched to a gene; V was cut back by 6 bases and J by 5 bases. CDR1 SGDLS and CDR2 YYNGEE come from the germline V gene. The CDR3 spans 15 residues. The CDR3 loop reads CASTGQGKPNNEQFF. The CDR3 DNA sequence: TGTGCCAGCACCGGACAGGGGAAGCCCAACAATGAGCAGTTCTTC.

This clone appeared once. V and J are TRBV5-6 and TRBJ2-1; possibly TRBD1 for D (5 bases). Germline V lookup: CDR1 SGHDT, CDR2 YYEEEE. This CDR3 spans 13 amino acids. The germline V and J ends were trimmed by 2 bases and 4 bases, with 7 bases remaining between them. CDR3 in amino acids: CASSLTGYNEQFF. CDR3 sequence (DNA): TGTGCCAGCAGCTTAACAGGTTACAATGAGCAGTTCTTC.

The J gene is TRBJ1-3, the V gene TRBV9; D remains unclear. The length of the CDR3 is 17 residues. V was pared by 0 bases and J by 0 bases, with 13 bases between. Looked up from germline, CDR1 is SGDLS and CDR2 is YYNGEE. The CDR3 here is CASSVAVGTLSGNTIYF. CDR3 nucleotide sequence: TGTGCCAGCAGCGTAGCGGTGGGCACCCTCTCTGGAAACACCATATATTTT. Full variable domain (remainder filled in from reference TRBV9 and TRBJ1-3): DSGVTQTPKHLITATGQRVTLRCSPRSGDLSVYWYQQSLDQGLQFLIQYYNGEERAKGNILERFSAQQFPDLHSELNLSSLELGDSALYFCASSVAVGTLSGNTIYFGEGSWLTVV.

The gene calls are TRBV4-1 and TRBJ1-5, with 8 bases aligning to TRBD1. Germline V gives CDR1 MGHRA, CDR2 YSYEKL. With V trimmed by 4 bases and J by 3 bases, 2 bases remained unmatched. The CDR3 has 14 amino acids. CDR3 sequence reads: CASSRDRFNQPQHF. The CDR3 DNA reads TGCGCCAGCAGCCGGGACAGGTTCAATCAGCCCCAGCATTTT.

The chain's CDR3 is CASSQGTSGSSYEQYF. The CDR3 coding sequence is TGCGCCAGCAGCCAAGGAACTAGCGGGAGCTCCTACGAGCAGTACTTC. V usage is TRBV4-1 and J usage is TRBJ2-7, with 11 bases that match TRBD2. The ends lost 1 base at V and 0 bases at J; junction bases unmatched: 2. This CDR3 has 16 residues. Germline CDR1 and CDR2: MGHRA and YSYEKL.

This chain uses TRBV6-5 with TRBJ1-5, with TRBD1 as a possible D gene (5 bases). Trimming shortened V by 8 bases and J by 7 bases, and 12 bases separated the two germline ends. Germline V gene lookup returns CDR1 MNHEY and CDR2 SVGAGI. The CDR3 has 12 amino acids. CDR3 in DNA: TGTGCCAGCTGGGAGGGGTACCAGCCCCAGCATTTT. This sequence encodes CASWEGYQPQHF.

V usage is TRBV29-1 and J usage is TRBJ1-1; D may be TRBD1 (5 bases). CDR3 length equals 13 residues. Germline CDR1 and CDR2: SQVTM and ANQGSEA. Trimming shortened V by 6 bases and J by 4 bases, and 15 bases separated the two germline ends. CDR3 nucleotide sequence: TGCAGCGTCGGCGTGTCGGGGGGCACTGAAGCTTTCTTT. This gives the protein CSVGVSGGTEAFF.